The 25 T cell receptor beta chains below all came from one sample that was sequenced in a study of identical twins (dated by TCRdb to between 2015 and 2016). The library was produced with 5' RACE. Reads for this sample came from an Illumina HiSeq 2000. The public reads were run again by TCRdb, first through fastp at Q25 and then through MiXCR, and only productive beta chains were kept. Every CDR3 protein is listed once, alongside the most common genes and DNA of its rows. The sample data list about 190,000 distinct CDR3 sequences, and about 15% of these were observed just once. 35% to 50% of the sample belongs to the ten largest clones. These data were also filed under a second study, of T cells expressing NK-cell markers.

The sequenced sample was CD8+ T cells sorted from blood. These receptors originate from a woman younger than 35 in good health.

This clonotype occurred a few times. The chain is built from TRBV5-1 and TRBJ2-1; D is perhaps TRBD1 (5 bases). The V and J ends lost 2 bases and 6 bases respectively, with 15 bases between them. Germline V CDR1 and CDR2: SGHRS, YFSETQ. This CDR3 has 15 amino acids. CDR3 in amino acids: CASSLVHRTINEQFF. The CDR3 bases are TGCGCCAGCAGCTTAGTGCACAGGACGATCAATGAGCAGTTCTTC.

Only a few counts were recorded for this clonotype. CDR3 sequence: CASSTQGQDEQYF. The DNA for the CDR3 is TGTGCCAGCAGCACCCAGGGGCAGGACGAGCAGTACTTC. The rearrangement links TRBV7-9 to TRBJ2-7; D might be TRBD1 (6 bases). The V end was cut by 5 bases, the J end by 5 bases, with 13 bases between. The CDR3 length is 13 residues. CDR1 and CDR2 from the germline V gene are SEHNR and FQNEAQ (reference sequence).

The rearrangement joins TRBV27 to TRBJ2-1; D remains unclear. This CDR3 has 14 residues. In germline, CDR1 is MNHEY, CDR2 SMNVEV (reference sequence). The V end was cut by 6 bases, the J end by 6 bases, with 15 bases between. The CDR3, as DNA: TGTGCCAGCAGCCCCACGGGCACGCTCAATGAGCAGTTCTTC. Translation gives CASSPTGTLNEQFF.

This clonotype was detected a few times. The chain is built from TRBV12-3 or TRBV12-4 and TRBJ2-1; TRBD2 might be the D (5 bases). Trimming removed 8 bases from V and 7 bases from J, with 15 bases in between. This CDR3 is 13 amino acids long. In DNA, the CDR3 is TGTGCCAGCTGTTGGAATAGCGCAAATGAGCAGTTCTTC. It encodes CASCWNSANEQFF.

This clonotype was recorded a few times. The chain joins TRBV20-1 to TRBJ2-5; D might be TRBD1 (6 bases). CDR3 length: 14 amino acids. The V and J ends lost 0 bases and 2 bases respectively, with 10 bases between them. Germline CDR1 reads DFQATT; CDR2 reads SNEGSKA (reference sequence). The CDR3 protein is CSARDGGQQETQYF. The CDR3 nucleotides read TGCAGTGCTAGAGATGGGGGACAACAAGAGACCCAGTACTTC.

This chain joins TRBV6-2 or TRBV6-3 and TRBJ2-3, with unresolved D. CDR1 is MNHEY and CDR2 is SVGEGT in the germline V gene. V lost 4 bases to trimming and J lost 6 bases, with 8 bases between them. This CDR3 has 12 residues. CDR3 protein: CASSSPWDTQYF. In DNA form, the CDR3 reads TGTGCCAGCAGTTCCCCTTGGGATACGCAGTATTTT.

J is TRBJ1-2 and V is TRBV10-3, with 7 bases fitting TRBD1. The CDR3 runs to 16 residues. From germline, CDR1 is ENHRY and CDR2 SYGVKD. The J segment lost 0 bases and the V segment lost 8 bases, leaving 12 bases of the junction unmatched. CDR3 residues: CAIGRQGAGTNYGYTF. The CDR3 region has the DNA TGTGCCATCGGCAGACAGGGCGCAGGGACTAACTATGGCTACACCTTC.

The rearrangement joins TRBV9 to TRBJ2-3; TRBD2 matches 8 bases. CDR3 length: 14 amino acids. V lost 5 bases to trimming and J lost 5 bases; unmatched junction nucleotides: 7. CDR1 and CDR2 (germline): SGDLS, YYNGEE. CDR3 DNA sequence: TGTGCCAGCAGTGGTAGCGGGATTGGAGATACGCAGTATTTT. Translation gives CASSGSGIGDTQYF.

The chain recombines TRBV9 with TRBJ2-1, with D perhaps assigned TRBD1 or TRBD2 (5 bases each). There are 16 residues in the CDR3. With 3 bases removed from V and 3 bases from J, the gap between germline ends came to 16 bases. Germline V lookup: CDR1 SGDLS, CDR2 YYNGEE. In DNA form, the CDR3 reads TGTGCCAGCAGCGGCGGTGGGGGAAAGGGCTACAATGAGCAGTTCTTC. It specifies CASSGGGGKGYNEQFF.

The CDR3 DNA reads as TGTGCCAGCAGCTCCGCCGGGACTAGCGGCACCTACAATGAGCAGTTCTTC. Protein: CASSSAGTSGTYNEQFF. The chain carries TRBV13 and TRBJ2-1, with 11 nucleotides matching TRBD2. Trimming took 4 bases from V and 2 from J; bases not matched to a gene: 7. Germline assignment: CDR1 PRHDT and CDR2 FYEKMQ (reference sequence). The CDR3 consists of 17 residues.

The V and J genes are TRBV2 and TRBJ2-2; 7 nucleotides agree with TRBD1. J was trimmed by 3 bases and V by 10 bases; bases with no gene match: 5. Germline CDR1 and CDR2: SNHLY and FYNNEI. The CDR3 has 13 residues. The CDR3 reads CATEGQYTGELFF. DNA of the CDR3: TGTGCCACCGAGGGACAGTACACCGGGGAGCTGTTTTTT.

Only a few counts were recorded for this clonotype. This chain uses TRBV4-1 with TRBJ2-2, with D possibly matching TRBD2 (5 bases). Trimming removed 4 bases from V and 4 bases from J, with 10 bases in between. Germline V gives CDR1 MGHRA, CDR2 YSYEKL. The CDR3 has 14 residues. In DNA form, the CDR3 reads TGCGCCAGCAGCCCCCGAGGAGGCACCGGGGAGCTGTTTTTT. This gives the protein CASSPRGGTGELFF.

This clonotype was counted between two and nine times. This chain connects TRBV27 to TRBJ2-2; maybe TRBD2 (6 bases). V dropped 2 bases and J dropped 0 bases, with 10 bases sitting between them. In germline, CDR1 is MNHEY, CDR2 SMNVEV (reference sequence). The CDR3 has 16 amino acids. CDR3 in DNA: TGTGCCAGCAGTTTAGTCGGGGGATCGAACACCGGGGAGCTGTTTTTT. Encoded protein: CASSLVGGSNTGELFF.

The chain couples TRBV27 to TRBJ2-3; D gene uncertain. Germline V gene lookup returns CDR1 MNHEY and CDR2 SMNVEV (reference sequence). The V end lost 7 bases, the J end lost 6 bases, and 17 bases lay between the germline ends. There are 14 residues in the CDR3. The CDR3 region has the DNA TGTGCCAGCACCCCAGTTGGAACTCCCGATACGCAGTATTTT. Its translation is CASTPVGTPDTQYF.

This clonotype was seen a handful of times. V is TRBV7-9 and J is TRBJ2-7; possibly TRBD2 for D (5 bases). Germline V gene lookup returns CDR1 SEHNR and CDR2 FQNEAQ (reference sequence). V was shortened by 4 bases and J by 6 bases, with 22 bases between the two germline ends. The CDR3 is 16 residues long. CDR3 sequence (DNA): TGTGCCAGCAGCTCACTCGTGGACTTCGCCGGTGTCGAGCAGTACTTC. Protein product: CASSSLVDFAGVEQYF.

V gene TRBV7-2 combines with J gene TRBJ1-1; D gene unclear. Trimming left V 1 base short and J 4 bases short, with 10 bases between. The CDR3 covers 14 residues. The germline V gene has CDR1 SGHTA and CDR2 FQGNSA. The CDR3 coding sequence is TGTGCCAGCAGCTTAGATTTGGGCGCCACTGAAGCTTTCTTT. It encodes CASSLDLGATEAFF.

This clonotype has a handful of counts. The chain recombines TRBV3-1 with TRBJ2-3, with TRBD2 identical over 7 bases. J gave up 6 bases and V 3 bases, and 6 bases lay outside the gene matches. Germline-derived CDR1 and CDR2 are LGHDT and YNNKEL (reference sequence). The CDR3 has 14 amino acids. This CDR3 reads CASSHRGDLDTQYF. The DNA for the CDR3 is TGTGCCAGCAGCCATCGGGGGGACTTGGATACGCAGTATTTT.

This clonotype was picked up many times. The chain combines TRBV20-1 with TRBJ2-1; D possibly uses TRBD1 or TRBD2 (6 bases each). Germline CDR1 reads DFQATT; CDR2 reads SNEGSKA (reference sequence). The CDR3 spans 13 residues. CDR3 sequence reads: CSHPRGAHNEQFF. For the CDR3, the DNA is TGCAGCCACCCGAGGGGGGCCCACAATGAGCAGTTCTTC.

The chain has TRBV14 and TRBJ2-5, with 7 bases fitting TRBD1. J gave up 4 bases and V 4 bases, and 6 bases lay outside the gene matches. Germline CDR1 is SGHDN and CDR2 is FVKESK. The CDR3 sequence is 14 residues long. This CDR3 is CASSPTGDGETQYF. CDR3 nucleotide sequence: TGTGCCAGCAGCCCTACAGGGGATGGAGAGACCCAGTACTTC.

The chain uses TRBV9 and TRBJ1-2; no firm D call. Germline CDR1 SGDLS, CDR2 YYNGEE. The germline V and J ends were trimmed by 3 bases and 2 bases, with 14 bases remaining between them. There are 15 residues in the CDR3. CDR3 in amino acids: CASSAARVSNYGYTF. The CDR3 bases are TGTGCCAGCAGCGCTGCACGAGTTTCGAACTATGGCTACACCTTC.

The chain couples TRBV12-3 or TRBV12-4 to TRBJ1-2; D ambiguous. The CDR3 has 14 residues. The V end was cut by 5 bases, the J end by 7 bases, with 17 bases between. The DNA of the CDR3 is TGTGCCAGCAGTCCAGAGGGAGGGTGGCTTGGCTACACCTTC. Its protein is CASSPEGGWLGYTF.

CDR3 DNA sequence: TGTGCCAGTAGTATAGGACAGAACACTGAAGCTTTCTTT. Its translation is CASSIGQNTEAFF. The chain employs TRBV19 and TRBJ1-1; no clear D gene. Germline V lookup: CDR1 LNHDA, CDR2 SQIVND (reference sequence). With 1 base removed from V and 1 base from J, the gap between germline ends came to 4 bases. CDR3 length: 13 amino acids.

V and J are TRBV11-2 and TRBJ2-1; 8 bases are a match to TRBD2. CDR3 size: 15 residues. V trimming: 7 bases; J trimming: 9 bases; junction bases outside the gene matches: 14. The V gene's germline CDR1 is SGHAT and CDR2 FQNNGV. This CDR3 is CASTLSGRGGGEQFF. Here the CDR3 DNA reads TGTGCCAGCACCTTGAGCGGGAGAGGAGGCGGTGAGCAGTTCTTC.

This clonotype was counted a single time. The genes are TRBV6-2 or TRBV6-3 and TRBJ2-7, with D unresolved. This CDR3 is built from 14 residues. Germline loops: CDR1 MNHEY, CDR2 SVGEGT. Trimming took off 0 bases at V and 3 bases at J, with 9 bases between the two ends. The CDR3 is CASSYSGSDYEQYF. CDR3 nucleotides: TGTGCCAGCAGTTACTCAGGTTCGGACTACGAGCAGTACTTC.

The J gene is TRBJ2-5, the V gene TRBV6-5; D gene uncertain. Germline CDR1 MNHEY, CDR2 SVGAGI. The CDR3 runs 15 residues. Between the trimmed V and J ends, which lost 0 bases and 2 bases, there was a span of 10 bases. The CDR3 nucleotides are TGTGCCAGCAGTTACTCACTACGGCAGCAAGAGACCCAGTACTTC. Protein: CASSYSLRQQETQYF.